This entry describes one TCR beta chain. This CDR3 is also generated by other DNA sequences in the sample. The sample belongs to a study of T cell responses to AZD1222 COVID-19 vaccine. V lost 0 bases and J lost 4, with 7 bases in between. Germline assignment: CDR1 MGHRA and CDR2 YSYEKL. There are 13 residues in the CDR3. Produced via immunoSEQ multiplex PCR; TCRdb's table is partial and in-frame only. The sample shows roughly 190,000 clones, 91% of them seen only once. The sequence came from an adult who received the AZD1222 COVID-19 vaccine. This sequence joins TRBV4-1 and TRBJ2-7, with D unclear. The sequencing used peripheral blood, collected 28 days after the second AZD1222 dose. The CDR3 reads CASSQESAYEQYF. DNA of the CDR3: TGCGCCAGCAGCCAAGAGTCCGCATACGAGCAGTACTTC.